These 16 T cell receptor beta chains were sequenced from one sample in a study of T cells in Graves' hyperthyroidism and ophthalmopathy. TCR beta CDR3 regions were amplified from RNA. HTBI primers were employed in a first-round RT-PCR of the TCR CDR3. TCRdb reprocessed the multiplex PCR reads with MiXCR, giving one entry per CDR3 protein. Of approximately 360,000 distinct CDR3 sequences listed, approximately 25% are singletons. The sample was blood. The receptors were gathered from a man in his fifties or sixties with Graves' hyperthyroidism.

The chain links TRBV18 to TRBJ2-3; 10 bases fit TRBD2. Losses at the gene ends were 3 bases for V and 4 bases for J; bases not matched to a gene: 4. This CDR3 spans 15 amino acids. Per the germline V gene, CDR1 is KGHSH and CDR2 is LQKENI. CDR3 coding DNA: TGTGCCAGCTCACCTTGGACTAGCGGCCCAGATACGCAGTATTTT. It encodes CASSPWTSGPDTQYF.

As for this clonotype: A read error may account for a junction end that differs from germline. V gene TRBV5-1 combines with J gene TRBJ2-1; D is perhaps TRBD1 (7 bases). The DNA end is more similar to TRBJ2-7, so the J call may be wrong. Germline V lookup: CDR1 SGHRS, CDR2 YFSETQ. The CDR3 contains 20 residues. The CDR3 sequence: CASSLEAGGVSGGTYNEQYF. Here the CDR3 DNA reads TGTGCCAGCAGCTTGGAAGCAGGGGGTGTCAGTGGCGGGACCTACAATGAGCAGTACTTC.

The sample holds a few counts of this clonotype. Written as DNA, the CDR3 is TGTGCCAGGGACGTTTATAGCAATCAGCCCCAGCATTTT. This sequence encodes CARDVYSNQPQHF. This chain connects TRBV6-1 to TRBJ1-5; no firm D call. The ends were cut back, 9 bases at V and 0 bases at J, with 9 bases in the middle. Germline V gene data show CDR1 as MNHNS and CDR2 as SASEGT. The CDR3 runs 13 residues.

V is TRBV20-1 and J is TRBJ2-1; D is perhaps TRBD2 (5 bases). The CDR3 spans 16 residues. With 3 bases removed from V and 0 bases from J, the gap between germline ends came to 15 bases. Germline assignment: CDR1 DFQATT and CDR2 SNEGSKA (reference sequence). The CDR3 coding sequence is TGCAGTGCTAGTAGCGCGGACCCGAGCTCCTACAATGAGCAGTTCTTC. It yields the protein CSASSADPSSYNEQFF.

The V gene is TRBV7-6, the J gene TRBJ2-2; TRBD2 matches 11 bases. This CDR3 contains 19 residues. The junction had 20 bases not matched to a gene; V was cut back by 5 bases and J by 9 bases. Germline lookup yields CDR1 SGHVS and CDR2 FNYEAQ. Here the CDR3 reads CASSTPRDSGRGLRRELFF. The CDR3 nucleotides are TGTGCCAGCAGCACGCCCCGTGATAGCGGGAGGGGGCTTCGGCGGGAGCTGTTTTTT.

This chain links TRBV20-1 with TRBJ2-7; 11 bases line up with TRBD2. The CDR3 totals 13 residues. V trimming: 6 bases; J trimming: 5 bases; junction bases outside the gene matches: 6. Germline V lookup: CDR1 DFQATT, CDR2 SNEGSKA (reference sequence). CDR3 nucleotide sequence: TGCAGTGCCGAGACTAGCGGGATGAACGAGCAGTACTTC. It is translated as CSAETSGMNEQYF.

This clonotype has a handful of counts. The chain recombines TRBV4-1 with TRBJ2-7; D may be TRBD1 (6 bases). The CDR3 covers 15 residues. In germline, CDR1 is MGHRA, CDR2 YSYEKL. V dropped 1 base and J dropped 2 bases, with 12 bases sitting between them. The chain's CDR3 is CASSQAPGHPYEQYF. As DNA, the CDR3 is TGCGCCAGCAGCCAAGCCCCGGGACACCCCTACGAGCAGTACTTC.

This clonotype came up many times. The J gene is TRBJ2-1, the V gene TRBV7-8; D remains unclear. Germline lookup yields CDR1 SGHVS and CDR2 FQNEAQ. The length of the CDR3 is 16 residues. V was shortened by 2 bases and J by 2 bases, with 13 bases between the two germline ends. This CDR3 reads CASSLSAGQAYNEQFF. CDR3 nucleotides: TGTGCCAGCAGCTTAAGCGCTGGGCAGGCCTACAATGAGCAGTTCTTC.

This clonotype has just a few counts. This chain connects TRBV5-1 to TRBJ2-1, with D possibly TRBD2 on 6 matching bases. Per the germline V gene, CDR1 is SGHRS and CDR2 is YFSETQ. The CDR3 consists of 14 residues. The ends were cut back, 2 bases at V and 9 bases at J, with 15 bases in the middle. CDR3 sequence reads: CASSFRESVGEQFF. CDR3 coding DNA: TGCGCCAGCAGCTTTCGGGAGTCTGTAGGTGAGCAGTTCTTC. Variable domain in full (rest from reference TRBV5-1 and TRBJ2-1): KAGVTQTPRYLIKTRGQQVTLSCSPISGHRSVSWYQQTPGQGLQFLFEYFSETQRNKGNFPGRFSGRQFSNSRSEMNVSTLELGDSALYLCASSFRESVGEQFFGPGTRLTVL.

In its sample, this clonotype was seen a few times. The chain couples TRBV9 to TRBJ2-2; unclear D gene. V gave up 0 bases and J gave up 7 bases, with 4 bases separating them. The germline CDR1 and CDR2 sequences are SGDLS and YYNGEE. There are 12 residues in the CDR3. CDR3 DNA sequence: TGTGCCAGCAGCGTAGCTCTCGGGGAGCTGTTTTTT. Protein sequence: CASSVALGELFF.

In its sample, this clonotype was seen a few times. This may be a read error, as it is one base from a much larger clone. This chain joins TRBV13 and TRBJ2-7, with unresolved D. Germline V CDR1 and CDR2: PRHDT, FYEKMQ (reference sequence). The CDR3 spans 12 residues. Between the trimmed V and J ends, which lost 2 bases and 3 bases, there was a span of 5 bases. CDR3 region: CASSLQDYEQYF. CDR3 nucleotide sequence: TGTGCCAGCAGCTTACAAGACTACGAGCAGTACTTC.

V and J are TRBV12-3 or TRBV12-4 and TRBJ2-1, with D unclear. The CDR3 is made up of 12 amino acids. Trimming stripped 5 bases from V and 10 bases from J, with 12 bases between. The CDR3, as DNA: TGTGCCAGCAGTCCCTCCTTTGTCGAGCAGTTCTTC. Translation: CASSPSFVEQFF.

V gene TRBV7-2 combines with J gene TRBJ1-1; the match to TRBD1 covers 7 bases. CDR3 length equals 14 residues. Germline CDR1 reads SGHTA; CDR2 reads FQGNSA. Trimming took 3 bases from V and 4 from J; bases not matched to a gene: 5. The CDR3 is CASSLGRDSTEAFF. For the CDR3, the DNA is TGTGCCAGCAGCTTGGGTAGGGACAGCACTGAAGCTTTCTTT. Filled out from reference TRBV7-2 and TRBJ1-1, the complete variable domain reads GAGVSQSPSNKVTEKGKDVELRCDPISGHTALYWYRQSLGQGLEFLIYFQGNSAPDKSGLPSDRFSAERTGGSVSTLTIQRTQQEDSAVYLCASSLGRDSTEAFFGQGTRLTVV.

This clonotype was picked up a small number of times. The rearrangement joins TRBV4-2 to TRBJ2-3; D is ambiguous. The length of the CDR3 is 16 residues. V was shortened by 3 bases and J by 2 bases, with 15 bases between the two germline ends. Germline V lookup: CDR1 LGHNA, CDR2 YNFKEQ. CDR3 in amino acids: CASSHPPPEPTDTQYF. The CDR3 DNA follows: TGTGCCAGCAGCCATCCACCGCCAGAGCCCACAGATACGCAGTATTTT.

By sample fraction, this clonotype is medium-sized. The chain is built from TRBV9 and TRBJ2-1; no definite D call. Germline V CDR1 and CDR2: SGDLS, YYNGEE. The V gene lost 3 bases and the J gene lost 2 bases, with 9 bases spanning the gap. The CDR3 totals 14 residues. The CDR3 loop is CASSAASPYNEQFF. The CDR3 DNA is TGTGCCAGCAGCGCGGCTAGTCCCTACAATGAGCAGTTCTTC.

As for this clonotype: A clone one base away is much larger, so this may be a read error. In nucleotides, the CDR3 is TGCGCCAGCAGCCCGAGTATAGCCTACAATGAGCAGTTCTTC. Amino acid sequence: CASSPSIAYNEQFF. The chain has TRBV5-1 and TRBJ2-1; D ambiguous. In germline, CDR1 is SGHRS, CDR2 YFSETQ. This CDR3 is built from 14 residues. Trimming took 4 bases from V and 2 from J, leaving 10 bases between them.